This T cell receptor (beta chain) was found in a study of OX40 agonist ivuxolimab in advanced cancers. General study points: Patients who responded partially at 0.1-3.0 mg/kg showed clonal expansion ranking among the lowest.

Assay: immunoSEQ multiplex PCR; the TCRdb copy retains only in-frame clones and omits some. Seen here are 40,000 to 60,000 clones, over 80% observed once, and the top ten hold about 25%. For this clone: Antigen unknown.

Trimming left V 7 bases short and J 4 bases short, with 11 bases between. Looked up from germline, CDR1 is MDHEN and CDR2 is SYDVKM. This CDR3 comprises 14 residues. Autoimmune disease history or systemic immunosuppression led to patient exclusion. With baseline, cycle 4 day 1, and cycle 7 day 1 as timepoints, blood was sampled. The rearrangement uses TRBV28 and TRBJ2-6; D ambiguous. Sequencing was performed on CD4+ or CD8+ T cells sorted from blood, taken in a trial of the OX40 agonist ivuxolimab. The sequence was collected from an adult with an advanced solid tumor such as melanoma, head and neck, liver or kidney cancer. CDR3 DNA sequence: TGTGCCAGCACGACGGTGAGCGGGGCCAACGTCCTGACTTTC. The encoded protein is CASTTVSGANVLTF.